These 17 T cell receptor beta chains were sequenced from one sample in a study of T cells in Graves' hyperthyroidism and ophthalmopathy. RNA transcripts yielded amplified TCR beta CDR3 regions. TCR CDR3 regions were first amplified by RT-PCR with HTBI primers. TCRdb fed the multiplex PCR reads into MiXCR, producing one record per CDR3 protein. This sample carries over 700,000 distinct CDR3 sequences, roughly a sixth of them seen once, and the ten largest clones take over 15%. The specimen was blood. The receptors shown here come from a woman in her 50s with Graves' hyperthyroidism that later progressed to Graves' ophthalmopathy.

This clonotype came up a few times. CDR3 amino acids: CASSMPAGATPWTEAFF. DNA of the CDR3: TGTGCCAGTAGTATGCCGGCCGGCGCCACGCCGTGGACTGAAGCTTTCTTT. This chain joins TRBV19 and TRBJ1-1; no clear D gene. The CDR3 loop spans 17 amino acids. Per the germline V gene, CDR1 is LNHDA and CDR2 is SQIVND (reference sequence). V was clipped by 3 bases and J by 5 bases, with 22 bases between them.

V usage is TRBV5-6 and J usage is TRBJ2-5; no reliable D call. V was trimmed by 1 base and J by 2 bases, leaving 9 bases between them. The germline CDR1 and CDR2 sequences are SGHDT and YYEEEE. This CDR3 has 14 amino acids. The DNA of the CDR3 is TGTGCCAGCAGCTTGATTCCTAGACAAGAGACCCAGTACTTC. Protein product: CASSLIPRQETQYF.

This clonotype has a handful of counts. The gene calls are TRBV27 and TRBJ1-6; D gene uncertain. The CDR3 sequence is 16 residues long. Germline-derived CDR1 and CDR2 are MNHEY and SMNVEV (reference sequence). The V and J ends lost 5 bases and 0 bases respectively, with 11 bases between them. The CDR3: CASSPGRSSYNSPLHF. CDR3 nucleotides: TGTGCCAGCAGTCCAGGCCGAAGCTCCTATAATTCACCCCTCCACTTT.

V and J are TRBV29-1 and TRBJ2-7; tentatively, D is TRBD1 (5 bases). The CDR3 sequence is 14 residues long. V gave up 6 bases and J gave up 5 bases, with 20 bases separating them. Germline V gene sequence: CDR1 SQVTM, CDR2 ANQGSEA. The CDR3 DNA is TGCAGCGTCCCTGCCGGACATTGGACGGACGAGCAGTACTTC. It encodes CSVPAGHWTDEQYF.

V usage is TRBV9 and J usage is TRBJ2-7; 9 bases fit TRBD1. The J segment lost 0 bases and the V segment lost 0 bases, leaving 4 bases of the junction unmatched. The CDR3 extends over 16 amino acids. CDR1 SGDLS and CDR2 YYNGEE come from the germline V gene. CDR3 region: CASSVDSGQGSYEQYF. The DNA for the CDR3 is TGTGCCAGCAGCGTAGATTCGGGACAGGGCTCCTACGAGCAGTACTTC. Variable domain in full (rest from reference TRBV9 and TRBJ2-7): DSGVTQTPKHLITATGQRVTLRCSPRSGDLSVYWYQQSLDQGLQFLIQYYNGEERAKGNILERFSAQQFPDLHSELNLSSLELGDSALYFCASSVDSGQGSYEQYFGPGTRLTVT.

In this sample, this clonotype turned up many times. The rearrangement uses TRBV5-1 and TRBJ2-2; D is perhaps TRBD2 (6 bases). Per germline, CDR1 SGHRS and CDR2 YFSETQ. The CDR3 spans 15 residues. V lost 5 bases, J lost 1 base, and 12 bases lay in between. CDR3 protein: CASRVADLNTGELFF. The CDR3 DNA is TGCGCCAGCAGGGTAGCGGACCTGAACACCGGGGAGCTGTTTTTT.

This clonotype was counted only a few times. This chain connects TRBV6-1 to TRBJ1-3, with D hard to call. The germline V gene encodes CDR1 MNHNS and CDR2 SASEGT. V was pared by 2 bases and J by 2 bases, with 7 bases between. The CDR3 length is 14 residues. The CDR3 DNA is TGTGCCAGCAGTGAACTACCCCCTGGAAACACCATATATTTT. Amino acids: CASSELPPGNTIYF.

This clonotype has a handful of counts. The V call is TRBV10-1, the J call TRBJ2-2, with TRBD1 matching 8 bases. Germline V lookup: CDR1 WNHNN, CDR2 SYGVQD (reference sequence). J was trimmed by 4 bases and V by 2 bases; bases with no gene match: 6. The CDR3 loop spans 16 amino acids. This CDR3 is CASSEQRTGSTGELFF. CDR3 sequence (DNA): TGCGCCAGCAGTGAGCAAAGGACAGGGTCCACCGGGGAGCTGTTTTTT.

CDR3 sequence: CASSLVGPDNEQYF. Written as DNA, the CDR3 is TGTGCCAGCAGCTTGGTAGGGCCGGACAACGAGCAGTACTTC. The chain combines TRBV5-5 with TRBJ2-7; D might be TRBD1 (5 bases). The CDR3 extends over 14 amino acids. Germline V gene sequence: CDR1 SGHKS, CDR2 YYEKEE (reference sequence). V was cut by 0 bases and J by 5 bases, with 12 bases left in between. The complete variable domain, with remaining parts taken from reference TRBV5-5 and TRBJ2-7, reads DAGVTQSPTHLIKTRGQQVTLRCSPISGHKSVSWYQQVLGQGPQFIFQYYEKEERGRGNFPDRFSARQFPNYSSELNVNALLLGDSALYLCASSLVGPDNEQYFGPGTRLTVT.

There are many counts of this clonotype. The V and J genes are TRBV30 and TRBJ1-2, with no clear D. Trimming removed 0 bases from V and 2 bases from J, with 7 bases in between. Germline assignment: CDR1 GTSNPN and CDR2 SVGIG (reference sequence). CDR3 size: 13 residues. CDR3 sequence: CAWSVLQNYGYTF. The CDR3 DNA follows: TGTGCCTGGAGTGTACTTCAAAACTATGGCTACACCTTC.

This clonotype was counted at least ten times. V usage is TRBV5-4 and J usage is TRBJ2-7, with a weak D call TRBD1 (6 bases). Germline V gene data show CDR1 as SGHNT and CDR2 as YYREEE (reference sequence). The CDR3 sequence is 15 residues long. V gave up 4 bases and J gave up 0 bases, with 14 bases separating them. CDR3 amino acids: CASSQDSRSSYEQYF. The CDR3, as DNA: TGTGCCAGCAGCCAGGACAGCCGGAGCTCCTACGAGCAGTACTTC.

V is TRBV5-4 and J is TRBJ1-4; perhaps TRBD1 as D (5 bases). The CDR3 length is 15 residues. Between the trimmed V and J ends, which lost 3 bases and 0 bases, there was a span of 9 bases. CDR1 SGHNT and CDR2 YYREEE come from the germline V gene (reference sequence). CDR3 bases: TGTGCCAGCAGCTCCGACAGTGCAACTAATGAAAAACTGTTTTTT. Protein: CASSSDSATNEKLFF.

This clonotype occurred a few times. V is TRBV29-1 and J is TRBJ1-1, with a tentative D call TRBD1 (6 bases). Germline V lookup: CDR1 SQVTM, CDR2 ANQGSEA. Deletions cut 7 bases from V and 5 bases from J, with 20 bases between. The CDR3 is 14 amino acids. The CDR3 nucleotides are TGCAGCGCCCTCGACTCAGGGGCGGGTACTGAAGCTTTCTTT. Amino acids: CSALDSGAGTEAFF.

This clonotype was seen a handful of times. This chain joins TRBV27 and TRBJ1-5; tentative D call: TRBD1 (5 bases). Trimming pared 6 bases from V and 0 bases from J, leaving 12 bases between. This CDR3 has 15 amino acids. Germline V gene sequence: CDR1 MNHEY, CDR2 SMNVEV (reference sequence). CDR3 coding DNA: TGTGCCAGCAGACAGGAAAGATATAGCAATCAGCCCCAGCATTTT. As protein: CASRQERYSNQPQHF.

In its sample, this clonotype was seen a few times. The chain couples TRBV18 to TRBJ1-4, with 7 bases aligning to TRBD1. This CDR3 contains 15 residues. Germline CDR1 KGHSH, CDR2 LQKENI. The trim removed 5 bases at V and 1 base at J, leaving 4 bases unmatched. The CDR3 here is CASSFRQGTNEKLFF. In nucleotides, the CDR3 is TGTGCCAGCTCATTCCGACAGGGAACTAATGAAAAACTGTTTTTT.

In this sample, this clonotype turned up a few times. A single base separates this from a much larger clone, so it may be a read error. The chain combines TRBV11-2 with TRBJ1-1, with TRBD1 matching 7 bases. The CDR3 covers 13 residues. V was clipped by 5 bases and J by 6 bases; unmatched bases: 6. CDR1 and CDR2 (germline): SGHAT, FQNNGV. Here the CDR3 DNA reads TGTGCCAGCAGCCTCGAGGGGGCCCCTGAAGCTTTCTTT. This codes for CASSLEGAPEAFF.

The count of this clonotype is one. The rearrangement uses TRBV5-4 and TRBJ2-7; tentative D call: TRBD1 (5 bases). There are 12 residues in the CDR3. Deletions cut 2 bases from V and 7 bases from J, with 10 bases between. CDR1 and CDR2 from the germline V gene are SGHNT and YYREEE (reference sequence). CDR3 in DNA: TGTGCCAGCAGCTTAGGGGCGCGGGAGCAGTACTTC. Amino acid sequence: CASSLGAREQYF.